The rows below give T cell receptor beta chains drawn from one sample of a study of T cell responses to AZD1222 COVID-19 vaccine. Some clones are missing from TCRdb's copy, which holds only in-frame ones; the method was immunoSEQ multiplex PCR. Among roughly 120,000 clones listed, 80% to 90% were seen once. This material consisted of peripheral blood, taken on day 0 of AZD1222 vaccination. Receptors were obtained from an adult in good health. Each CDR3 is given with its conserved first and last residue. A D gene is named only where the DNA matches it firmly. Only part of the rows carry a size: once, few, many, or a class if the clone is expanded.

TRBV3-1/TRBV3-2	few	TRBJ1-3	-	TGTGCCAGCAGCCCCAGGGGCTCTGGAAACACCATATATTTT	CASSPRGSGNTIYF
TRBV14	-	TRBJ2-1	-	TGTGCCAGCAACACCGGGACACTGCTGAATGAGCAGTTCTTC	CASNTGTLLNEQFF
TRBV2	-	TRBJ1-3	-	TGTGCCAGCAGAACCGGGACGTCCCGAAACACCATATATTTT	CASRTGTSRNTIYF
TRBV5-8	-	TRBJ2-5	TRBD2	TGTGCCAGCAACCCTGGTTCGGGGACTAATTCGAGGGAGACCCAGTACTTC	CASNPGSGTNSRETQYF
TRBV6-2/TRBV6-3	-	TRBJ2-7	-	TGTGCCAGCAGTTTCTACTACGAGCAGTACTTC	CASSFYYEQYF
TRBV3-1/TRBV3-2	few	TRBJ1-1	-	TGTGCCAGCAGCGCCCTCGAGAGCCCCACTGAAGCTTTCTTT	CASSALESPTEAFF
TRBV20-1	-	TRBJ1-1	-	TGCAGTGTTAAACCGGGATCCCAAGCTTTCTTT	CSVKPGSQAFF
TRBV7-2	-	TRBJ2-3	TRBD2	TGTGCCAGCAGCTTAGCTACTAGCGGGACAGATACGCAGTATTTT	CASSLATSGTDTQYF
TRBV7-9	-	TRBJ2-1	-	TGTGCCAGCAGCAGACCCCCAGGTGAGCAGTTCTTC	CASSRPPGEQFF
TRBV6-5	-	TRBJ1-1	-	TGTGCCAGCAGTTCCGGGGCCGGGAACACTGAAGCTTTCTTT	CASSSGAGNTEAFF
TRBV5-1	-	TRBJ1-5	-	TGCGCCAGCAGCTTGGACGGGGGCCAGAATCAGCCCCAGCATTTT	CASSLDGGQNQPQHF
TRBV11-3	-	TRBJ2-2	TRBD2	TGTGCCACAAGCGGGAGGAACACCGGGGAGCTGTTTTTT	CATSGRNTGELFF
TRBV7-2	-	TRBJ2-1	TRBD2	TGTGCCAGCAGCTTAGGAGGGACTAGCGGGAGGGCCAGGGGTGAGCAGTTCTTC	CASSLGGTSGRARGEQFF
TRBV9	-	TRBJ1-1	TRBD1	TGTGCCAGCAGCCCCGGGACAGGGTTCACTGAAGCTTTCTTT	CASSPGTGFTEAFF
TRBV7-3	-	TRBJ1-2	TRBD1	TGTGCCAGCAGGGCTCCCGGGACAGGGGATAACTATGGCTACACCTTC	CASRAPGTGDNYGYTF